Listed below are T cell receptor beta chains from one sample, sequenced in a study of identical twins. TCRdb independently ran MiXCR on the 5' RACE reads; one entry per CDR3 protein. The sample records some 790,000 distinct CDR3 sequences, around a sixth being singletons. This same sample was also part of a study on T cells expressing NK-cell markers.

Material: PBMCs. All receptors come from a woman aged 18-35 years in good health. CDR3s include the opening cysteine and the closing phenylalanine or tryptophan. The D gene is left open where the match is weak. Part of the rows lack a size; the others show once, few, many or a class for expanded clones.

V gene	J gene	clone size	D gene	CDR3 protein	CDR3 DNA
TRBV10-3	TRBJ1-2	few	-	CATRNRDERGYTF	TGTGCCACCAGGAACAGGGATGAGCGTGGCTACACCTTC
TRBV20-1	TRBJ2-3	-	-	CSAGGGRDTQYF	TGCAGTGCTGGAGGCGGTCGAGATACGCAGTATTTT
TRBV6-5	TRBJ2-7	few	-	CASSYGAAYEQYF	TGTGCCAGCAGTTACGGGGCAGCCTACGAGCAGTACTTC
TRBV12-3/TRBV12-4	TRBJ2-2	-	TRBD2	CASSPRLAANTGELFF	TGTGCCAGCAGTCCCCGGCTAGCGGCGAACACCGGGGAGCTGTTTTTT
TRBV13	TRBJ1-1	-	-	CASTSSRVLNTEAFF	TGTGCCAGCACCTCGTCCCGGGTTTTGAACACTGAAGCTTTCTTT
TRBV18	TRBJ2-3	-	-	CASSPPNGGNTDTQYF	TGTGCCAGCTCACCACCTAACGGGGGCAACACAGATACGCAGTATTTT
TRBV3-1	TRBJ2-5	many	-	CASSRQQETQYF	TGCGCCAGCAGCCGACAGCAAGAGACCCAGTACTTC
TRBV20-1	TRBJ2-7	-	-	CSAMPGLGPYEQYF	TGCAGTGCTATGCCGGGCTTGGGGCCCTACGAGCAGTACTTC
TRBV10-1	TRBJ2-5	-	TRBD2	CASSGTFEAGEETQYF	TGCGCCAGCAGTGGAACCTTCGAAGCGGGAGAAGAGACCCAGTACTTC
TRBV14	TRBJ1-1	once	-	CASSQIPGTEAFF	TGTGCCAGCAGCCAAATCCCGGGAACTGAAGCTTTCTTT
TRBV12-5	TRBJ2-3	-	TRBD1	CASGKSGTAGTDTQYF	TGTGCTAGTGGTAAATCCGGGACAGCCGGCACAGATACGCAGTATTTT
TRBV27	TRBJ2-7	few	TRBD1	CASSPQGARTYEQYF	TGTGCCAGCAGTCCTCAGGGGGCTAGGACCTACGAGCAGTACTTC
TRBV7-2	TRBJ2-7	few	-	CASSRQGRLSYEQYF	TGTGCCAGCAGCCGTCAGGGGCGCCTCTCCTACGAGCAGTACTTC
TRBV7-8	TRBJ1-6	-	-	CASSLASRQNSPLHF	TGTGCCAGCAGCTTAGCGTCGAGGCAAAATTCACCCCTCCACTTT
TRBV20-1	TRBJ2-1	-	-	CSATGPIFGYNEQFF	TGCAGTGCCACCGGACCGATCTTTGGCTACAATGAGCAGTTCTTC
TRBV5-5	TRBJ2-5	few	TRBD1	CASSPGQGAGTQYF	TGTGCCAGCAGCCCGGGACAGGGGGCTGGGACCCAGTACTTC
TRBV27	TRBJ1-1	many	-	CASSPPGTVNTEAFF	TGTGCCAGCAGTCCACCCGGGACGGTGAACACTGAAGCTTTCTTT
TRBV7-6	TRBJ2-1	few	TRBD2	CASSSRLAGRSYNEQFF	TGTGCCAGCAGCTCCCGACTAGCGGGGAGGTCCTACAATGAGCAGTTCTTC
TRBV4-3	TRBJ1-3	few	-	CASSQPGEGNTIYF	TGCGCCAGCTCCCAGCCGGGGGAAGGAAACACCATATATTTT
TRBV18	TRBJ2-7	many	TRBD2	CASSKLAGPSYEQYF	TGTGCCAGCTCAAAGCTAGCGGGGCCTTCCTACGAGCAGTACTTC
TRBV5-1	TRBJ2-5	few	-	CASSSGASQETQYF	TGCGCCAGCAGCTCAGGGGCATCCCAAGAGACCCAGTACTTC
TRBV10-3	TRBJ2-1	-	-	CAIRDSGSGISSYNEQFF	TGTGCCATCAGGGACTCAGGGTCCGGGATTAGCTCCTACAATGAGCAGTTCTTC
TRBV7-2	TRBJ2-7	few	-	CASSRRLDPLYEQYF	TGTGCCAGCAGCAGAAGACTAGACCCTCTCTACGAGCAGTACTTC
TRBV15	TRBJ1-3	-	-	CATSRDRAGGNTIYF	TGTGCCACCAGCAGAGATAGGGCAGGCGGAAACACCATATATTTT
TRBV7-9	TRBJ2-1	-	TRBD2	CASSLTSEAPYSHEQFF	TGTGCCAGCAGCCTAACTAGCGAAGCCCCCTATTCACATGAGCAGTTCTTC
TRBV12-3/TRBV12-4	TRBJ2-7	few	-	CASSFQGRALHEQYF	TGTGCCAGCAGTTTTCAGGGCAGGGCTCTACACGAGCAGTACTTC
TRBV20-1	TRBJ2-1	-	TRBD2	CSAPSGGLGSDYNEQFF	TGCAGTGCTCCCAGCGGAGGACTAGGATCGGACTACAATGAGCAGTTCTTC
TRBV5-1	TRBJ1-2	few	-	CASSLGQSLNYGYTF	TGCGCCAGCAGCTTGGGTCAGTCTTTAAACTATGGCTACACCTTC
TRBV20-1	TRBJ2-1	few	TRBD2	CSAPRTSDYNEQFF	TGCAGTGCTCCACGGACTAGCGACTACAATGAGCAGTTCTTC
TRBV6-2/TRBV6-3	TRBJ2-3	-	-	CASSYSGVATDTQYF	TGTGCCAGCAGTTACTCGGGAGTAGCGACAGATACGCAGTATTTT
TRBV2	TRBJ2-5	-	TRBD1	CASMTGFMETQYF	TGTGCCAGCATGACAGGGTTCATGGAGACCCAGTACTTC
TRBV20-1	TRBJ1-5	-	-	CSVKEGTSQPQHF	TGCAGTGTCAAGGAAGGGACGAGCCAGCCCCAGCATTTT
TRBV5-1	TRBJ2-3	-	TRBD1	CASSLGGGMTDTQYF	TGCGCCAGCAGCTTGGGAGGGGGCATGACAGATACGCAGTATTTT
TRBV5-1	TRBJ2-7	-	-	CASSNEGTNYEQYF	TGCGCCAGCAGTAATGAGGGGACGAACTACGAGCAGTACTTC
TRBV7-2	TRBJ1-1	few	-	CASSWGLINTEAFF	TGTGCCAGCAGCTGGGGACTTATCAACACTGAAGCTTTCTTT
TRBV13	TRBJ2-7	-	TRBD2	CASTNSGIAYEQYF	TGTGCCAGCACCAATAGCGGGATCGCCTACGAGCAGTACTTC
TRBV7-6	TRBJ2-7	many	-	CASSSEGGSPYEQYF	TGTGCCAGCAGCTCAGAAGGGGGTTCCCCCTACGAGCAGTACTTC
TRBV20-1	TRBJ2-1	once	-	CSARDSQINEQFF	TGCAGTGCTAGAGATTCCCAGATCAATGAGCAGTTCTTC
TRBV18	TRBJ2-4	-	-	CASSPRREGKNIQYF	TGTGCCAGCTCACCACGCAGGGAAGGCAAAAACATTCAGTACTTC
TRBV20-1	TRBJ2-7	-	-	CSARDIGYEQYF	TGCAGTGCTAGGGACATAGGTTACGAGCAGTACTTC